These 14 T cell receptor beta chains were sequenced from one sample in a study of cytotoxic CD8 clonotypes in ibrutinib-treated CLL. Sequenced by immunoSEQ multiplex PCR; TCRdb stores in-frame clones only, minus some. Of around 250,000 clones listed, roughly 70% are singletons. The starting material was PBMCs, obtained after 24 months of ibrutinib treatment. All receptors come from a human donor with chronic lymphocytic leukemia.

CDR3 protein: CASSSPGLDTGELFF. The CDR3 nucleotides read TGTGCCAGCAGCTCGCCGGGACTCGACACCGGGGAGCTGTTTTTT. The chain recombines TRBV7-3 with TRBJ2-2; tentatively, D is TRBD2 (6 bases). This CDR3 contains 15 residues. Germline assignment: CDR1 SGHTA and CDR2 FQGTGA. V dropped 4 bases and J dropped 3 bases, with 12 bases sitting between them.

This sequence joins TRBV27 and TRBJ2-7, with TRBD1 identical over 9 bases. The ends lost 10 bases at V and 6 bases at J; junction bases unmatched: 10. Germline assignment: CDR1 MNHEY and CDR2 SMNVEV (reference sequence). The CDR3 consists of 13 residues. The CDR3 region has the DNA TGTGCCACCAGGGGGACAGGGTCCCTCGAGCAGTACTTC. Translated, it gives CATRGTGSLEQYF.

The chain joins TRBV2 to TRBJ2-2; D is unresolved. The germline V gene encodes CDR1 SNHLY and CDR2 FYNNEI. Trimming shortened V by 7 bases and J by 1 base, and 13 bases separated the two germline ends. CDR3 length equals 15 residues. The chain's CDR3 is CASIGTTLNTGELFF. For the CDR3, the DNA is TGTGCCAGCATAGGAACAACCCTGAACACCGGGGAGCTGTTTTTT. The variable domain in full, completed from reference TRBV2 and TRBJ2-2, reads EPEVTQTPSHQVTQMGQEVILRCVPISNHLYFYWYRQILGQKVEFLVSFYNNEISEKSEIFDDQFSVERPDGSNFTLKIRSTKLEDSAMYFCASIGTTLNTGELFFGEGSRLTVL.

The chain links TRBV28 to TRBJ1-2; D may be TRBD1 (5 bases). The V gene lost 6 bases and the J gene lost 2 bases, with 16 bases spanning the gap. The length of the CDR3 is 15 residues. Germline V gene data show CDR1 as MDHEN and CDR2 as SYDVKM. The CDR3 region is CASSLGVRRNYGYTF. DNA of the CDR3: TGTGCCAGCAGCCTGGGGGTGCGTCGAAACTATGGCTACACCTTC.

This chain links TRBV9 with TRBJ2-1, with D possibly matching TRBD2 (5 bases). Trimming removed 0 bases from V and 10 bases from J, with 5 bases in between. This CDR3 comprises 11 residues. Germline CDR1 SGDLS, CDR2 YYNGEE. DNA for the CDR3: TGTGCCAGCAGCGTAGGCGGGGAGCAGTTCTTC. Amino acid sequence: CASSVGGEQFF.

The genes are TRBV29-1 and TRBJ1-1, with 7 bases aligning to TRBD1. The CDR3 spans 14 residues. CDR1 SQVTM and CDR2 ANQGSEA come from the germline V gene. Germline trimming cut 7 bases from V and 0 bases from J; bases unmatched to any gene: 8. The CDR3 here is CSALGQLMNTEAFF. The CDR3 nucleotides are TGCAGCGCCCTGGGACAGCTGATGAACACTGAAGCTTTCTTT.

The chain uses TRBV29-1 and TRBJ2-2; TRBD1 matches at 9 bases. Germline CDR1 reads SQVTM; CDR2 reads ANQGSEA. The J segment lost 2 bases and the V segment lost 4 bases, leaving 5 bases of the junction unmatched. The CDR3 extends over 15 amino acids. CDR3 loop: CSVGPGQGNTGELFF. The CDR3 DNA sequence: TGCAGCGTTGGTCCGGGACAGGGTAACACCGGGGAGCTGTTTTTT.

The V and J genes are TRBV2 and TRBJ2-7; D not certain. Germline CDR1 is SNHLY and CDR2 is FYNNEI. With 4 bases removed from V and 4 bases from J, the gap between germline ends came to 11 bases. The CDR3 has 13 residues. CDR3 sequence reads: CASSGDGTYEQYF. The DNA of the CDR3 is TGTGCCAGCAGTGGCGACGGAACGTACGAGCAGTACTTC.

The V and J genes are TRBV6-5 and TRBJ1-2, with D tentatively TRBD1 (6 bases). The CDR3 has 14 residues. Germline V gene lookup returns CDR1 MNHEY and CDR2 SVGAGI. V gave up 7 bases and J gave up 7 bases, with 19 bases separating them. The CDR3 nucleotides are TGTGCCAGCACGAGAGGACAGCCCCCCCTTGGCTACACCTTC. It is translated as CASTRGQPPLGYTF.

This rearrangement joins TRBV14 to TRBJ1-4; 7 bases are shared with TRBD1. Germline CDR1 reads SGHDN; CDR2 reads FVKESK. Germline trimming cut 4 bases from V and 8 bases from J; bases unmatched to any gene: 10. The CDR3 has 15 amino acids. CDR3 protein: CASSRTGEVWEKLFF. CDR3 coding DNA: TGTGCCAGCAGCCGGACAGGAGAGGTTTGGGAAAAACTGTTTTTT.

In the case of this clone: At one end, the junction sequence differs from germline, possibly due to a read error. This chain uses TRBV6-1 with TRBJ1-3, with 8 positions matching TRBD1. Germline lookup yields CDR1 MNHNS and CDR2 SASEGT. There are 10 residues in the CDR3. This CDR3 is CASSERQGPF. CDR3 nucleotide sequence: TGTGCCAGCAGTGAGAGACAGGGGCCCTTT.

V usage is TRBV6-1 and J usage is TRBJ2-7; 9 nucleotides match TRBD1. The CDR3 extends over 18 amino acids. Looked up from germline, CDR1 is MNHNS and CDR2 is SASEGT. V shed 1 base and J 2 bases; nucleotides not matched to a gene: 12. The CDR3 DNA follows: TGTGCCAGCAGTGAAGATAAGAAATCCCGGACAGGGGCCTACGAGCAGTACTTC. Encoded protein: CASSEDKKSRTGAYEQYF.

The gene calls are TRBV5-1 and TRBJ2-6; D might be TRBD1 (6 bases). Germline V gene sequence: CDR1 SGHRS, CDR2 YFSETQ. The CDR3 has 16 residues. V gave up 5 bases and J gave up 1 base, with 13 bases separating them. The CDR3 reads CASRRIGTSGANVLTF. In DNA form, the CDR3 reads TGCGCCAGCAGAAGGATTGGGACATCTGGGGCCAACGTCCTGACTTTC.

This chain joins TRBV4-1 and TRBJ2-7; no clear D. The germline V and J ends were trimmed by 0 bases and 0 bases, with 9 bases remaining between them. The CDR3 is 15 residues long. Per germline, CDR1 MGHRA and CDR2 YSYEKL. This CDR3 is CASSQDPIGSYEQYF. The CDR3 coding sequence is TGCGCCAGCAGCCAAGATCCTATCGGCTCCTACGAGCAGTACTTC.